The 29 T cell receptor beta chains listed next were all sequenced from one sample in a study of tumor-infiltrating lymphocytes in oesophageal squamous cell carcinoma (dated by TCRdb to the mid-2010s). The library was obtained by PCR. Instrument on record: Illumina HiSeq 2000. TCRdb redid the processing of the public reads, applying fastp at Q25 and MiXCR, and retained in-frame beta chains. Identical CDR3 proteins give one entry, which carries the most common genes and DNA. The sample table records about 10,000 distinct CDR3 sequences; about 64% of these occur just once. Together, the top ten hold about a quarter of the sample. Sequences were obtained from esophageal tumor tissue. These receptor sequences come from a female donor with esophageal squamous cell carcinoma.

The chain couples TRBV12-3 or TRBV12-4 to TRBJ2-5, with 10 bases identical to TRBD1. The tail of the sequence fits TRBJ2-7 better, so the J call may be wrong. The CDR3 sequence is 15 residues long. CDR3 protein: CASSLSTGGYYEQYF. Here the CDR3 DNA reads TGTGCCAGCAGTTTATCGACAGGGGGCTACTACGAGCAGTACTTC.

There are a few counts of this clonotype. The rearrangement links TRBV12-3 or TRBV12-4 to TRBJ2-3; TRBD2 agrees at 9 bases. The DNA end is a closer match to TRBJ2-7, so the J assignment may be wrong. The CDR3 is 14 residues long. The CDR3 spells CASSPETSGYEQYF. The DNA of the CDR3 is TGTGCCAGCAGCCCCGAGACTAGCGGCTACGAGCAGTACTTC.

Comment on this clonotype: The conserved phenylalanine or tryptophan is not found at the CDR3 terminus, so this likely reflects a read error. V gene TRBV7-3 combines with J gene TRBJ2-1, with a weak D call TRBD1 (5 bases). CDR1 SGHTA and CDR2 FQGTGA come from the germline V gene. This CDR3 is 13 amino acids long. V was clipped by 2 bases and J by 9 bases, with 11 bases between them. Here the CDR3 reads CASSLSFQGEQFL. Here the CDR3 DNA reads TGTGCCAGCAGCTTATCATTTCAGGGTGAGCAGTTCTTA.

V gene TRBV5-6 combines with J gene TRBJ2-5; D gene uncertain. The J call may be wrong; the DNA end is better matched by TRBJ2-7. The CDR3 extends over 12 amino acids. Germline lookup yields CDR1 SGHDT and CDR2 YYEEEE. CDR3 DNA: TGTGCCAGCAGCGCCCTTCACTACGAGCAGTACTTC. Translation gives CASSALHYEQYF.

Details on this clonotype: One end of the junction varies from germline; a read error may be responsible. This chain joins TRBV4-1 and TRBJ2-7; 8 nucleotides match TRBD2. TRBJ2-1 explains the end of the DNA better; the J call may be wrong. CDR3 length: 15 amino acids. CDR1 MGHRA and CDR2 YSYEKL come from the germline V gene. The CDR3 coding sequence is TGTGCCAGCAGCTATAGCGGGATCGGGTCCAATGAGCAGTTCTTC. Its translation is CASSYSGIGSNEQFF.

Turning to this clonotype: The CDR3 carries no conserved terminal phenylalanine or tryptophan, so it likely arises from a read error. The DNA is left out, because the CDR3 cannot be placed on it with certainty; the CDR3 is given as TCRdb lists it. The rearrangement joins TRBV6-6 to TRBJ2-3; the table's D call TRBD2 went unverified against the DNA. CDR1 and CDR2 (germline): MNHNY, SVGAGI (reference sequence). Including both end residues, the CDR3 is 17 amino acids long. The CDR3 sequence is CASSYHPSSYNEQFFGP.

V is TRBV7-2 and J is TRBJ1-1; 7 bases are shared with TRBD1. The CDR3 contains 14 residues. In germline, CDR1 is SGHTA, CDR2 FQGNSA. V lost 3 bases to trimming and J lost 0 bases; unmatched junction nucleotides: 1. This CDR3 reads CASSLGQMNTEAFF. CDR3 nucleotide sequence: TGTGCCAGCAGCTTGGGACAGATGAACACTGAAGCTTTCTTT.

The V gene is TRBV7-9, the J gene TRBJ2-3; 13 bases agree with TRBD2. The V gene end was trimmed by 11 bases and the J gene end by 5 bases; junction bases not matched to a gene: 4. This CDR3 comprises 13 residues. CDR1 and CDR2 from the germline V gene are SEHNR and FQNEAQ (reference sequence). The CDR3, as DNA: TGTGCCTTCGGGACTAGCGGGATAGATACGCAGTATTTT. Its protein is CAFGTSGIDTQYF.

The V call is TRBV7-2, the J call TRBJ2-3; D might be TRBD2 (5 bases). Germline values: CDR1 SGHTA, CDR2 FQGNSA. The CDR3 length is 14 residues. V was cut by 4 bases and J by 7 bases, with 15 bases left in between. CDR3 nucleotide sequence: TGTGCCAGCAGCTCGGTCGGGAACGTGAATACGCAGTATTTT. Protein sequence: CASSSVGNVNTQYF.

This chain joins TRBV6-8 and TRBJ1-4; 8 bases fit TRBD2. The DNA matches TRBJ2-2 better at its end, which makes the J call doubtful. CDR1 and CDR2 from the germline V gene are MNHGY and SAAAGT. This CDR3 is 15 amino acids long. The CDR3 is CATSGGRSGAGELFF. CDR3 DNA sequence: TGTGCTACGAGTGGCGGGAGGAGTGGCGCCGGGGAGCTGTTTTTT.

The chain joins TRBV6-1 to TRBJ2-5, with a possible D match to TRBD1 (5 bases). V lost 5 bases and J lost 5, with 18 bases in between. Germline V CDR1 and CDR2: MNHNS, SASEGT. The CDR3 covers 15 residues. Here the CDR3 reads CASSRTRQTSETQYF. CDR3 DNA: TGTGCCAGCAGTAGGACGCGACAGACCAGCGAGACCCAGTACTTC.

Here the CDR3 DNA reads TGTGCCAGCAGCTTCCTTAGCGGGAGCCTTTACGAGCAGTACTTC. Its translation is CASSFLSGSLYEQYF. The chain combines TRBV7-8 with TRBJ2-5; 9 bases fit TRBD2. The assigned J gene may be wrong: the sequence end matches TRBJ2-7 better. CDR1 and CDR2 (germline): SGHVS, FQNEAQ. CDR3 size: 15 residues.

The rearrangement links TRBV5-1 to TRBJ1-1, with D possibly being TRBD1 (6 bases). V gave up 2 bases and J gave up 3 bases, with 11 bases separating them. Germline V gene data show CDR1 as SGHRS and CDR2 as YFSETQ. The CDR3 is made up of 14 amino acids. The CDR3 region has the DNA TGCGCCAGCAGCTTTGGGCAGGGGTACACTGAAGCTTTCTTT. It codes for CASSFGQGYTEAFF.

This clonotype was observed a handful of times. J is TRBJ2-5 and V is TRBV7-2; 7 bases are shared with TRBD2. The DNA end favors TRBJ2-1, so the J call may be wrong. Looked up from germline, CDR1 is SGHTA and CDR2 is FQGNSA. This CDR3 has 14 amino acids. The chain's CDR3 is CASSPRGGMNEQFF. The CDR3 DNA reads as TGTGCCAGCAGCCCCCGCGGGGGAATGAATGAGCAGTTCTTC.

This clonotype is termed medium-sized. The CDR3 protein is CASSLDLNTEAFF. CDR3 nucleotides: TGTGCCAGCAGCTTGGACTTGAACACTGAAGCTTTCTTT. The chain couples TRBV5-5 to TRBJ1-1, with no clear D. From germline, CDR1 is SGHKS and CDR2 YYEKEE (reference sequence). V was trimmed by 0 bases and J by 0 bases, leaving 3 bases between them. The CDR3 consists of 13 residues.

The chain links TRBV11-2 to TRBJ2-1, with TRBD1 matching over 8 bases. In germline, CDR1 is SGHAT, CDR2 FQNNGV. The CDR3 loop spans 16 amino acids. V trimming: 5 bases; J trimming: 0 bases; junction bases outside the gene matches: 6. This CDR3 is CASSRRGQVSYNEQFF. The CDR3 region has the DNA TGTGCCAGCAGCCGCAGGGGACAGGTCTCCTACAATGAGCAGTTCTTC.

This clonotype was picked up one time. The rearrangement links TRBV7-2 to TRBJ2-7; 10 positions match TRBD1. The DNA end is a closer match to TRBJ2-1, so the J assignment may be wrong. Germline V lookup: CDR1 SGHTA, CDR2 FQGNSA. This CDR3 comprises 15 residues. The CDR3 sequence is CASSLAPGQGNEQFF. CDR3 sequence (DNA): TGTGCCAGCAGCTTAGCCCCGGGACAGGGGAATGAGCAGTTCTTC.

The rearrangement joins TRBV7-3 to TRBJ2-4; no reliable D call. The J call is in doubt because the DNA end fits TRBJ2-5 better. This CDR3 contains 13 residues. From germline, CDR1 is SGHTA and CDR2 FQGTGA. The CDR3: CASSLESSETQYF. Written as DNA, the CDR3 is TGTGCCAGCAGCTTAGAGTCTTCAGAGACCCAGTACTTC.

The CDR3 nucleotides are TGCGCCAGCAGCTATGTGACGGGTGGACACAATGAGCAGTTCTTC. It specifies CASSYVTGGHNEQFF. J is TRBJ2-1 and V is TRBV5-1; unclear D gene. Germline CDR1 and CDR2: SGHRS and YFSETQ. Between the trimmed V and J ends, which lost 3 bases and 5 bases, there was a span of 15 bases. The CDR3 consists of 15 residues.

The chain recombines TRBV7-2 with TRBJ2-5; TRBD1 matches at 9 bases. The J call is doubtful: the DNA matches TRBJ2-1 better. The CDR3 runs to 14 residues. Germline V lookup: CDR1 SGHTA, CDR2 FQGNSA. CDR3 DNA: TGTGCCAGCAGCTTAGGACAGGGGGTCAATGAGCAGTTCTTC. It translates to CASSLGQGVNEQFF.

In this sample, this clonotype turned up a few times. CDR3 amino acids: CASSRDRGYEQYF. CDR3 bases: TGTGCCAGCAGCAGGGACAGGGGATACGAGCAGTACTTC. This rearrangement joins TRBV7-6 to TRBJ2-7; the match to TRBD1 covers 10 bases. The CDR3 is 13 amino acids. The ends lost 5 bases at V and 4 bases at J; junction bases unmatched: 2. In germline, CDR1 is SGHVS, CDR2 FNYEAQ.

By frequency in the sample, this clonotype is large. CDR3 bases: TGTGCCAGCAGTTACGCCGGACTAGCGTTTTACTCGGCGTACAATGAGCAGTTCTTC. Amino acid sequence: CASSYAGLAFYSAYNEQFF. The chain employs TRBV6-6 and TRBJ2-1, with 9 bases matching TRBD2. CDR1 and CDR2 from the germline V gene are MNHNY and SVGAGI (reference sequence). J gave up 4 bases and V 2 bases, and 15 bases lay outside the gene matches. The CDR3 sequence is 19 residues long.

The CDR3 DNA reads TGTGCCAGCAGCTTTAGACGGGGCTTATTGAATGAGCAGTTCTTC. It yields the protein CASSFRRGLLNEQFF. This chain connects TRBV11-2 to TRBJ2-1; TRBD1 or TRBD2 may be the D gene (5 bases each). The V end was cut by 3 bases, the J end by 7 bases, with 16 bases between. The CDR3 is 15 amino acids. Germline V gives CDR1 SGHAT, CDR2 FQNNGV.

This chain links TRBV7-6 with TRBJ2-3; D not resolved. Deletions cut 2 bases from V and 0 bases from J, with 9 bases between. The CDR3 has 15 residues. CDR1 is SGHVS and CDR2 is FNYEAQ in the germline V gene. In DNA, the CDR3 is TGTGCCAGCAGCTTACGGGCTGGAAGCACAGATACGCAGTATTTT. Translated: CASSLRAGSTDTQYF. Full variable domain (outside the CDR3, taken from reference TRBV7-6 and TRBJ2-3): GAGVSQSPRYKVTKRGQDVALRCDPISGHVSLYWYRQALGQGPEFLTYFNYEAQQDKSGLPNDRFSAERPEGSISTLTIQRTEQRDSAMYRCASSLRAGSTDTQYFGPGTRLTVL.

This chain joins TRBV7-2 and TRBJ2-4, with D perhaps being TRBD1 or TRBD2 (5 bases each). The DNA end is a closer match to TRBJ2-7, so the J assignment may be wrong. CDR1 is SGHTA and CDR2 is FQGNSA in the germline V gene. The CDR3 is 14 residues long. In DNA, the CDR3 is TGTGCCAGCAGCCCAGGGACGGGCTCCTACGAGCAGTACTTC. Amino acids: CASSPGTGSYEQYF.

In its sample, this clonotype is medium-sized. A clone one base away is much larger, so this may be a read error. The genes are TRBV6-6 and TRBJ2-7; 9 positions agree with TRBD2. Per the germline V gene, CDR1 is MNHNY and CDR2 is SVGAGI (reference sequence). CDR3 length equals 19 residues. J was trimmed by 7 bases and V by 2 bases; bases with no gene match: 21. CDR3 protein: CASSYAGLAFYSAYNEQYF. The DNA for the CDR3 is TGTGCCAGCAGTTACGCCGGACTAGCGTTTTACTCGGCGTACAATGAGCAGTACTTC.

Notes on this clonotype: A much larger clonotype is one base distant, so this may be a read error. The genes are TRBV7-2 and TRBJ2-5; a weak D match, TRBD2 (5 bases). The J call is doubtful: the DNA matches TRBJ2-1 better. Per germline, CDR1 SGHTA and CDR2 FQGNSA. This CDR3 is built from 13 residues. The CDR3, as DNA: TGTGCCAGCAGCCCAACGAGGGCCTACGAGCAGTTCTTC. This codes for CASSPTRAYEQFF.

The chain carries TRBV18 and TRBJ2-1; 7 bases match TRBD2. The DNA end is a closer match to TRBJ2-4, so the J assignment may be wrong. The CDR3 spans 15 residues. CDR1 and CDR2 from the germline V gene are KGHSH and LQKENI. The chain's CDR3 is CASSPPGGGKNIQYF. The CDR3 DNA reads TGTGCCAGCTCACCACCAGGCGGGGGCAAAAACATTCAGTACTTC.

This chain uses TRBV18 with TRBJ2-1; 15 bases are shared with TRBD2. V dropped 1 base and J dropped 9; count of bases not matched to a gene: 1. The V gene's germline CDR1 is KGHSH and CDR2 LQKENI. The CDR3 sequence is 15 residues long. CDR3 DNA sequence: TGTGCCAGCTCACCACGGGGACTAGCGGGAGGTGAGCAGTTCTTC. This encodes CASSPRGLAGGEQFF.